These 11 T cell receptor beta chains were sequenced from one sample in a study of blood T cell repertoires in COVID-19. Some clones are missing from TCRdb's copy, which holds only in-frame ones; the method was immunoSEQ multiplex PCR. The sample gives under 300,000 clones, approximately 80% of which show up once; 4.5% to 6% is in the top ten. The sequenced sample was peripheral blood. Receptors were obtained from a woman older than 75 with active or convalescent COVID-19.

The rearrangement uses TRBV28 and TRBJ1-2; 10 bases align to TRBD1. V gave up 5 bases and J gave up 0 bases; unmatched junction bases: 6. Germline loops: CDR1 MDHEN, CDR2 SYDVKM. This CDR3 comprises 16 residues. The CDR3 bases are TGTGCCAGCAGTATCCCCGGGACAGGGGCTAACTATGGCTACACCTTC. Encoded protein: CASSIPGTGANYGYTF.

The chain combines TRBV6-5 with TRBJ1-2, with no clear D. V was cut by 2 bases and J by 2 bases, with 12 bases left in between. Per germline, CDR1 MNHEY and CDR2 SVGAGI. The CDR3 sequence is 15 residues long. CDR3 bases: TGTGCCAGCAGTTACGGCGGGGTACAAAACTATGGCTACACCTTC. It specifies CASSYGGVQNYGYTF.

J is TRBJ1-4 and V is TRBV27, with D perhaps matching TRBD1 (5 bases). The CDR3 loop spans 16 amino acids. With 5 bases removed from V and 8 bases from J, the gap between germline ends came to 21 bases. CDR1 and CDR2 from the germline V gene are MNHEY and SMNVEV (reference sequence). This CDR3 reads CASSPVIAGIEEKLFF. The CDR3, as DNA: TGTGCCAGCAGTCCGGTCATTGCAGGGATAGAGGAAAAACTGTTTTTT.

The chain couples TRBV2 to TRBJ1-2, with 12 bases matching TRBD1. This CDR3 has 16 residues. Looked up from germline, CDR1 is SNHLY and CDR2 is FYNNEI. Trimming cost V 5 bases and J 7 bases; bases outside gene matches: 11. The CDR3 DNA follows: TGTGCCAGCAGTTCCCGAGGGACAGGGGGCTCGAGTGGCTACACCTTC. Protein: CASSSRGTGGSSGYTF.

The chain joins TRBV5-1 to TRBJ2-7; 8 bases line up with TRBD2. V dropped 0 bases and J dropped 5; count of bases not matched to a gene: 4. The length of the CDR3 is 14 residues. In germline, CDR1 is SGHRS, CDR2 YFSETQ. CDR3 loop: CASSLGGRSNEQYF. In DNA, the CDR3 is TGCGCCAGCAGCTTGGGCGGGAGGAGTAACGAGCAGTACTTC.

This chain uses TRBV28 with TRBJ2-7; D possibly corresponds to TRBD2 (6 bases). This CDR3 has 15 residues. The germline V gene encodes CDR1 MDHEN and CDR2 SYDVKM. V lost 6 bases, J lost 0 bases, and 15 bases lay in between. In DNA form, the CDR3 reads TGTGCCAGCAGCCCAGGAGGGCGGAGCTCCTACGAGCAGTACTTC. This codes for CASSPGGRSSYEQYF.

The chain combines TRBV30 with TRBJ1-2, with TRBD1 matching over 8 bases. This CDR3 is built from 16 residues. V was pared by 0 bases and J by 2 bases, with 8 bases of the junction left unmatched. The germline CDR1 and CDR2 sequences are GTSNPN and SVGIG (reference sequence). The CDR3 protein is CAWSVRATGENYGYTF. The CDR3 DNA follows: TGTGCCTGGAGTGTACGAGCGACAGGGGAGAACTATGGCTACACCTTC.

This chain joins TRBV19 and TRBJ2-1; 9 bases are shared with TRBD1. J was trimmed by 8 bases and V by 6 bases; bases with no gene match: 11. Germline CDR1 reads LNHDA; CDR2 reads SQIVND (reference sequence). This CDR3 is 15 amino acids long. The CDR3 loop reads CASRIWGQGDDEQFF. CDR3 sequence (DNA): TGTGCCAGTAGGATCTGGGGACAGGGTGACGATGAGCAGTTCTTC.

The chain employs TRBV6-6 and TRBJ2-5, with 7 bases fitting TRBD2. With 2 bases clipped from V and 5 bases from J, the junction kept 5 bases outside the gene matches. Germline lookup yields CDR1 MNHNY and CDR2 SVGAGI (reference sequence). This CDR3 spans 14 amino acids. The CDR3 DNA reads TGTGCCAGCAGTTACCGTTTGGGGGGGGAGACCCAGTACTTC. Protein: CASSYRLGGETQYF.

CDR3 amino acids: CASSPYSSQGEKLFF. The CDR3 DNA follows: TGTGCCAGCTCACCTTACTCCTCGCAGGGGGAAAAACTGTTTTTT. J is TRBJ1-4 and V is TRBV18; tentatively, D is TRBD1 (6 bases). CDR1 is KGHSH, CDR2 LQKENI, per germline. There are 15 residues in the CDR3. V shed 3 bases and J shed 8 bases, with 16 bases lying between them. Full variable domain (rest looked up from reference TRBV18 and TRBJ1-4): NAGVMQNPRHLVRRRGQEARLRCSPMKGHSHVYWYRQLPEEGLKFMVYLQKENIIDESGMPKERFSAEFPKEGPSILRIQQVVRGDSAAYFCASSPYSSQGEKLFFGSGTQLSVL.

CDR3 DNA sequence: TGTGCCAGCAGTTCGTCCCGAAGTTACCGGGACAGCCGTAATCAGCCCCAGCATTTT. Translation gives CASSSSRSYRDSRNQPQHF. This chain joins TRBV28 and TRBJ1-5; 7 bases map to TRBD1. J was trimmed by 4 bases and V by 4 bases; bases with no gene match: 19. From germline, CDR1 is MDHEN and CDR2 SYDVKM. The CDR3 runs 19 residues. Full variable domain (remainder filled in from reference TRBV28 and TRBJ1-5): DVKVTQSSRYLVKRTGEKVFLECVQDMDHENMFWYRQDPGLGLRLIYFSYDVKMKEKGDIPEGYSVSREKKERFSLILESASTNQTSMYLCASSSSRSYRDSRNQPQHFGDGTRLSIL.